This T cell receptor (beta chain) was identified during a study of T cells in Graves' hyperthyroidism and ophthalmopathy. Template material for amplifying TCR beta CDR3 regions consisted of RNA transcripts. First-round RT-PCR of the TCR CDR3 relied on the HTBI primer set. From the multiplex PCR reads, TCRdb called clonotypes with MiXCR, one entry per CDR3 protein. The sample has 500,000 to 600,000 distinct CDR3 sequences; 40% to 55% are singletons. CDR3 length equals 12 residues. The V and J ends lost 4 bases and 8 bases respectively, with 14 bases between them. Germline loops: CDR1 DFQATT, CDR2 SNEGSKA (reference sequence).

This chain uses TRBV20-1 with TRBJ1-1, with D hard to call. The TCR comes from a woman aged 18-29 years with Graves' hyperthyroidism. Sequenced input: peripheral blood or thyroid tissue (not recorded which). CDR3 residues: CSATRLSPEAFF. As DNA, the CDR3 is TGCAGTGCTACTAGACTAAGTCCGGAAGCTTTCTTT.